This TCR beta chain was sequenced in a study of tumor-infiltrating lymphocytes in oesophageal squamous cell carcinoma. Germline V gene data show CDR1 as SEHNR and CDR2 as FQNEAQ (reference sequence). This CDR3 is 15 amino acids long. Trimming pared 4 bases from V and 9 bases from J, leaving 19 bases between. Each CDR3 protein is one row after TCRdb ran MiXCR on the PCR reads. The repertoire holds approximately 11,000 distinct CDR3 sequences, with 50% to 55% as singletons. This clonotype was detected many times. J is TRBJ2-4 and V is TRBV7-9; TRBD2 might be the D (5 bases). Source material: esophageal tumor tissue. The sequence was obtained from a female donor with esophageal squamous cell carcinoma. The CDR3, as DNA: TGTGCCAGCAGCTCTTCCCTGTCAGCGGTGGGCATTCAGTACTTC. It encodes CASSSSLSAVGIQYF.